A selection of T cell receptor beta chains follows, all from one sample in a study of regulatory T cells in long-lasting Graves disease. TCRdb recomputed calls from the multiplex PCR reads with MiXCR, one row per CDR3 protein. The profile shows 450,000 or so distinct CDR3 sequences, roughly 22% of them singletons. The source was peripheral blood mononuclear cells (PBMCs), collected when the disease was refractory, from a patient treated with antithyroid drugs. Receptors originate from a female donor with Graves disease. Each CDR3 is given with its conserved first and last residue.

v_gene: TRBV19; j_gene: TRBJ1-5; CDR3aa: CASHKGIGEQPQHF
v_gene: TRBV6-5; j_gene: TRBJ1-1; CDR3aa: CASSYSLEVNTEAFF
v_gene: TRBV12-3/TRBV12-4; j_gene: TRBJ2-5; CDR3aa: CASSSSRTGQETQYF
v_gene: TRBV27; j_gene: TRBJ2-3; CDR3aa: CASRFSITDTQYF
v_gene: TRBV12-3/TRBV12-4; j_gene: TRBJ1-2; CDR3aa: CASSVDRGAYYGYTF
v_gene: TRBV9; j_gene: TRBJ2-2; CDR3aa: CASSSRLSGELFF
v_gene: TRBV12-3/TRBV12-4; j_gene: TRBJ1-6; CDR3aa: CASSLGGQPNSPLHF
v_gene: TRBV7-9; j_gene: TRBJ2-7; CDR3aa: CASSSAHYEQYF
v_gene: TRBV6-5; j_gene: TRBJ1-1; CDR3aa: CASSYGIYTEAFF
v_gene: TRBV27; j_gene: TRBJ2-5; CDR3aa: CASSPWRLAGARKETQYF
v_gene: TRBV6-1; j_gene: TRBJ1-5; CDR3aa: CASRTGQGYQPQHF
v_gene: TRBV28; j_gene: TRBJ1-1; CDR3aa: CASTPERGPKNTEAFF
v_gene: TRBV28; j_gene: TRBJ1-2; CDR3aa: CASSPPGGPLNYGYTF
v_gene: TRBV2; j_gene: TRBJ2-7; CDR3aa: CASRALSGGYEQYF